This paragraph reports one T cell receptor (beta chain). Its antigen is not yet known. Base qualities were left out, and no much larger clone turns up one base away. V and J lose 6 bases and 4 bases, and a span of 15 bases separates them. Including cysteine and phenylalanine, the CDR3 has 14 amino acids. Kept here is only the CDR3 DNA, which spans 42 bases and is read in frame from base 1. The germline V gene sets CDR1 to SGHTA and CDR2 to FQGNSA. The study was a case-control design nested within a healthcare worker cohort in London, UK, with weekly nasopharyngeal swab PCR tests and blood sampling. Between 23 and 31 March 2020, the week of the UK lockdown, healthcare workers were enrolled and then followed up weekly for as long as 16 weeks. This sample is part of a study of early T cells in non-severe SARS-CoV-2 infection (dated by TCRdb to 2020 to 2023). Broadly, across the study: Because TCR sequencing was done on bulk RNA from unsorted whole blood, the alpha and beta chains could not be paired. Beyond this particular receptor, the publication reports: VDJdb matching was skewed toward anti-spike CD8 responses and likely underestimated virus-specific expansions by missing private and CD4 specificities.

Libraries were built with 5' RACE. The reads were generated on a NextSeq 500. To correct for sequencing error and PCR bias, the TCR library protocol tagged individual cDNA molecules with unique molecular identifiers. TCR alpha and beta chains were both sequenced, and the abundances of alpha and beta sequences in each sample were closely correlated with each other. As for the authors' bioinformatics: Decombinator V4 was used to annotate the V gene, J gene and CDR3 of the TCR sequences. Expanded TCRs were defined as changing significantly between any two time points under a Poisson model with p below 0.0001. TCR abundances were normalised to the total number of TCRs sequenced in each sample and reported as counts per million. TRAV1-2 paired with TRAJ12, TRAJ20 or TRAJ33 defined MAIT TCRs, while TRAV10 paired with TRAJ18 defined iNKT TCRs. VDJdb, accessed on 1 November 2021, was searched for TCRs annotated for CMV, EBV and SARS-CoV-2, and TCRs annotated for more than one antigen were excluded. TCRdb applied fastp at Q25 and MiXCR to the public reads, then kept only in-frame beta chains. One record per CDR3 amino acid sequence lists the most common genes and DNA. What appears here as the V and J calls and clone size reflects TCRdb's work, not the paper's. The sample table shows over 55,000 distinct CDR3 sequences, and roughly an eighth are seen once. The ten largest account for roughly 1.2% of the sample.

The sample taken for sequencing was whole blood. The chain is made from TRBV7-2 and TRBJ1-2; no D gene is confidently identified. This clonotype originated in an adult who was a healthcare worker with PCR-confirmed SARS-CoV-2 infection or an uninfected control (not recorded which). The CDR3 protein: CASRMDFVSYGYTF. The DNA reads TGTGCCAGCAGAATGGACTTCGTTTCCTATGGCTACACCTTC.